The sequence of this T cell receptor (beta chain) was determined in a study of T cells in Graves' hyperthyroidism and ophthalmopathy. RNA transcripts were the template for amplifying TCR beta CDR3 regions. An initial round of RT-PCR targeting the TCR CDR3 relied on the HTBI primer set. MiXCR was run by TCRdb on the multiplex PCR reads, yielding one entry per CDR3 protein. Of about 640,000 distinct CDR3 sequences in the sample, about 45% were seen once. As to this clonotype: The target antigen is unknown.

Investigators excluded patients with uncontrolled infection, other autoimmune disease, pregnancy or lactation. Study-level points and caveats: Ophthalmopathy, as predicted by the model, came a median roughly 6.5 months after the prediction. Ophthalmopathy was told apart from stable hyperthyroidism by a 13 V-J model. Most thyroid clonotypes that were expanded above 0.001 also turned up in blood.

The CDR3 sequence is 14 residues long. Germline CDR1 reads KGHDR; CDR2 reads SFDVKD. The V and J ends lost 2 bases and 3 bases respectively, with 10 bases between them. The receptor was isolated from an adult man with Graves' disease, either hyperthyroidism or ophthalmopathy (not recorded which). The rearrangement links TRBV24-1 to TRBJ2-7; D is perhaps TRBD2 (6 bases). The sample comprised peripheral blood or thyroid tissue (not recorded which). CDR3: CATSDSAGSYEQYF. CDR3 DNA sequence: TGTGCCACCAGTGATTCGGCGGGGAGCTACGAGCAGTACTTC.